The rows below give T cell receptor beta chains drawn from one sample of a study of cytomegalovirus exposure and HLA in healthy donors. Sequencing used immunoSEQ multiplex PCR; TCRdb keeps in-frame clones, though not all of them. The table has 100,000 or so clones, nearly 65% seen once. Sequencing was done on a sample of PBMCs. All receptors derive from a human donor in good health. Each CDR3 is given with its conserved first and last residue.

V	J	CDR3
TRBV19	TRBJ2-2	CASSGRETTGELFF
TRBV9	TRBJ1-2	CASSPGTGAPVNYGYTF
TRBV7-9	TRBJ2-5	CASSLKTGFQETQYF
TRBV6-6	TRBJ2-1	CASRGGGAGEQFF
TRBV30	TRBJ1-5	CALGQGSSNQPQHF
TRBV28	TRBJ1-2	CASSLSPGRYGYTF
TRBV28	TRBJ2-7	CATGGSGDRITYEQYF
TRBV7-9	TRBJ2-1	CASSHPGFDEQFF
TRBV5-1	TRBJ1-6	CASKRGPSDDNSPLHF
TRBV28	TRBJ2-2	CASSRAGKNTGELFF
TRBV7-3	TRBJ2-1	CASSSAGSSYNEQFF
TRBV19	TRBJ1-2	CASGINAGASGYTF